This T cell receptor (beta chain) was recovered during a study of blood T cell repertoires in COVID-19. Study-wide context: Acute and convalescent COVID-19 samples came from the United States, Italy and Spain. T cells, B-cell-depleted T cells, or PBMCs supplied cDNA or gDNA.

V dropped 7 bases and J dropped 4; count of bases not matched to a gene: 15. Germline lookup yields CDR1 SGHRS and CDR2 YFSETQ. The CDR3 has 16 residues. In the original analysis: Amplifying reference gene primers gave estimates of nucleated cell counts. The protocol was immunoSEQ multiplex PCR, while the TCRdb copy is restricted to in-frame clones and leaves out a portion. The V and J calls and the clone size are those of that table, but D and trimming were determined from the DNA. The sample yields approximately 250,000 clones, about 85% seen once. V gene TRBV5-1 combines with J gene TRBJ2-5; 8 bases are a match to TRBD1. The clonotype comes from a man in his forties with acute or convalescent COVID-19. The sample taken for sequencing was peripheral blood. In nucleotides, the CDR3 is TGCGCCAGCCGGAGCGGACAGGGACTTCTAGGAGAGACCCAGTACTTC. This codes for CASRSGQGLLGETQYF.